The next 19 T cell receptor beta chains were all read from a single sample in a study of cytomegalovirus exposure and HLA in healthy donors. PCR primers comprised 60 Vbeta and 13 Jbeta primers. The table came from immunoSEQ multiplex PCR; TCRdb's copy has only in-frame clones and leaves some out. This sample contains about 140,000 clones. Sequenced input: PBMCs. All receptors derive from a woman aged 18-29 years in good health and CMV-seronegative.

This chain connects TRBV7-9 to TRBJ2-4; TRBD1 matches at 7 bases. V lost 5 bases and J lost 5; bases outside the gene matches: 12. Germline V CDR1 and CDR2: SEHNR, FQNEAQ (reference sequence). The CDR3 is 16 residues long. The CDR3 sequence: CASSDVFWTGENIQYF. CDR3 DNA: TGTGCCAGCAGCGATGTATTTTGGACAGGAGAAAACATTCAGTACTTC.

This chain uses TRBV28 with TRBJ1-2; no clear D gene. Looked up from germline, CDR1 is MDHEN and CDR2 is SYDVKM. Between the trimmed V and J ends, which lost 5 bases and 8 bases, there was a span of 15 bases. CDR3 size: 13 residues. The DNA of the CDR3 is TGTGCCAGCAGTCCCTCGACACGCCGAGGCTACACCTTC. This translates into CASSPSTRRGYTF.

The chain uses TRBV7-9 and TRBJ1-3; no definite D call. V lost 6 bases, J lost 4 bases, and 7 bases lay in between. This CDR3 spans 12 amino acids. CDR1 SEHNR and CDR2 FQNEAQ come from the germline V gene (reference sequence). The DNA for the CDR3 is TGTGCCAGCAGGTCTCTAGGAAACACCATATATTTT. It codes for CASRSLGNTIYF.

V usage is TRBV2 and J usage is TRBJ2-5; 7 bases align to TRBD1. This CDR3 spans 14 amino acids. Germline V lookup: CDR1 SNHLY, CDR2 FYNNEI. V lost 5 bases, J lost 1 base, and 4 bases stayed unmatched. The DNA of the CDR3 is TGTGCCAGCAGTAAGACAGGGATCCAAGAGACCCAGTACTTC. Protein product: CASSKTGIQETQYF. Complete variable domain (other parts from reference TRBV2 and TRBJ2-5): EPEVTQTPSHQVTQMGQEVILRCVPISNHLYFYWYRQILGQKVEFLVSFYNNEISEKSEIFDDQFSVERPDGSNFTLKIRSTKLEDSAMYFCASSKTGIQETQYFGPGTRLLVL.

The chain joins TRBV19 to TRBJ2-7, with unresolved D. There are 14 residues in the CDR3. V gave up 4 bases and J gave up 0 bases, with 10 bases separating them. From germline, CDR1 is LNHDA and CDR2 SQIVND (reference sequence). CDR3 in amino acids: CASSNRGSSYEQYF. The DNA for the CDR3 is TGTGCCAGTAGTAACCGCGGCTCCTCCTACGAGCAGTACTTC.

This chain uses TRBV7-3 with TRBJ2-2, with D possibly matching TRBD2 (6 bases). V lost 6 bases, J lost 5 bases, and 13 bases lay in between. The CDR3 loop spans 14 amino acids. The germline CDR1 and CDR2 sequences are SGHTA and FQGTGA. In nucleotides, the CDR3 is TGTGCCAGCAGGATGACTAGGTTGACCGGGGAGCTGTTTTTT. This encodes CASRMTRLTGELFF.

The V call is TRBV30, the J call TRBJ2-2, with 7 bases that match TRBD1. Germline CDR1 reads GTSNPN; CDR2 reads SVGIG (reference sequence). After removal of 4 bases from V and 3 bases from J, the junction contained 11 bases not matched to a gene. The CDR3 runs to 16 residues. CDR3 protein: CAWNRLGTVDTGELFF. Written as DNA, the CDR3 is TGTGCCTGGAACCGCCTTGGGACAGTGGACACCGGGGAGCTGTTTTTT.

The V gene is TRBV18, the J gene TRBJ2-7, with 10 bases lining up with TRBD1. This CDR3 is built from 15 residues. The V gene's germline CDR1 is KGHSH and CDR2 LQKENI. The V gene end was trimmed by 6 bases and the J gene end by 2 bases; junction bases not matched to a gene: 7. The DNA for the CDR3 is TGTGCCAGCTCCGCTACGACAGGGGGCACCTACGAGCAGTACTTC. Its protein is CASSATTGGTYEQYF.

The chain is built from TRBV10-3 and TRBJ1-2, with D possibly matching TRBD1 (6 bases). Trimming removed 6 bases at V and 4 bases at J, with 12 bases between. The CDR3 extends over 13 amino acids. Germline CDR1 reads ENHRY; CDR2 reads SYGVKD. In DNA, the CDR3 is TGTGCCATCAGGAAGGACAGTTCCTATGGCTACACCTTC. Translating gives CAIRKDSSYGYTF.

This chain joins TRBV5-1 and TRBJ2-2; D may be TRBD1 (6 bases). The CDR3 is made up of 16 amino acids. V lost 2 bases and J lost 0, with 11 bases in between. Germline V gene lookup returns CDR1 SGHRS and CDR2 YFSETQ. The CDR3 sequence is CASSFSGTPNTGELFF. CDR3 in DNA: TGCGCCAGCAGCTTCTCCGGGACACCGAACACCGGGGAGCTGTTTTTT.

The chain uses TRBV6-5 and TRBJ1-1; a possible D gene is TRBD1 (6 bases). Germline V gene lookup returns CDR1 MNHEY and CDR2 SVGAGI. The V end lost 4 bases, the J end lost 6 bases, and 15 bases lay between the germline ends. The CDR3 runs 14 residues. Written as DNA, the CDR3 is TGTGCCAGCAGTTCCTACGCGGGGGCTCCTGAAGCTTTCTTT. Translating gives CASSSYAGAPEAFF.

The gene calls are TRBV10-3 and TRBJ2-7, with 8 bases fitting TRBD1. V was clipped by 11 bases and J by 0 bases; unmatched bases: 6. Germline V lookup: CDR1 ENHRY, CDR2 SYGVKD. The CDR3 is 13 residues long. The CDR3 protein is CAVNRGSSYEQYF. In DNA form, the CDR3 reads TGTGCCGTTAACAGGGGGAGCTCCTACGAGCAGTACTTC.

The gene calls are TRBV6-5 and TRBJ1-2; TRBD1 is a possible D gene (6 bases). Trimming left V 10 bases short and J 7 bases short, with 16 bases between. This CDR3 has 12 residues. Germline CDR1 and CDR2: MNHEY and SVGAGI. In DNA form, the CDR3 reads TGTGCCACCAGAGTGGGGGCTGGTGGCTACACCTTC. Translated: CATRVGAGGYTF.

CDR3: CASSLARTTNYGYTF. The CDR3 coding sequence is TGTGCCAGCAGCTTAGCTCGAACAACTAACTATGGCTACACCTTC. This chain links TRBV7-2 with TRBJ1-2; D not resolved. V gave up 0 bases and J gave up 0 bases, with 8 bases separating them. This CDR3 is 15 amino acids long. Germline-derived CDR1 and CDR2 are SGHTA and FQGNSA.

This chain uses TRBV6-5 with TRBJ2-2; the match to TRBD2 covers 7 bases. The CDR3 is 15 residues long. Germline V gene data show CDR1 as MNHEY and CDR2 as SVGAGI. The V gene end was trimmed by 8 bases and the J gene end by 0 bases; junction bases not matched to a gene: 6. This CDR3 is CASSPAGANTGELFF. CDR3 DNA: TGTGCCAGCTCTCCTGCGGGGGCGAACACCGGGGAGCTGTTTTTT.

The rearrangement links TRBV7-2 to TRBJ1-4; TRBD1 aligns across 9 bases. V was clipped by 5 bases and J by 8 bases; unmatched bases: 6. CDR3 length equals 14 residues. The germline V gene encodes CDR1 SGHTA and CDR2 FQGNSA. The CDR3 protein is CASSQQGAYEKLFF. CDR3 coding DNA: TGTGCCAGCAGCCAACAGGGGGCGTACGAAAAACTGTTTTTT.

The chain has TRBV27 and TRBJ2-7; D might be TRBD2 (6 bases). V was clipped by 3 bases and J by 3 bases, with 9 bases between them. The CDR3 totals 13 residues. Per germline, CDR1 MNHEY and CDR2 SMNVEV (reference sequence). Here the CDR3 reads CASSFVRGYEQYF. Written as DNA, the CDR3 is TGTGCCAGCAGTTTTGTGCGGGGCTACGAGCAGTACTTC.

The chain recombines TRBV6-5 with TRBJ1-2; 7 nucleotides line up with TRBD1. The CDR3 has 13 residues. Germline loops: CDR1 MNHEY, CDR2 SVGAGI. J gave up 4 bases and V 6 bases, and 5 bases lay outside the gene matches. CDR3 sequence reads: CASRSGTAYGYTF. The CDR3 DNA sequence: TGTGCCAGCAGGTCCGGGACAGCCTATGGCTACACCTTC.

V and J are TRBV19 and TRBJ1-2; 8 nucleotides match TRBD1. The CDR3 runs to 12 residues. CDR1 is LNHDA, CDR2 SQIVND, per germline (reference sequence). With 6 bases clipped from V and 4 bases from J, the junction kept 1 base outside the gene matches. The CDR3 region is CASRGQAYGYTF. The CDR3 DNA follows: TGTGCCAGTAGGGGACAGGCCTATGGCTACACCTTC.